This is a list of T cell receptor beta chains from one sample in a study of cytomegalovirus exposure and HLA in healthy donors. Sequencing used immunoSEQ multiplex PCR; TCRdb keeps in-frame clones, though not all of them. The sample has about 65,000 clones; approximately 94% are singletons. Sequencing was performed on PBMCs. The receptor set was obtained from a man aged 18-30 years in good health and CMV-seropositive. The CDR3 runs from the conserved cysteine through the conserved F or W. The order of the fields is J gene, V gene, CDR3 protein.

TRBJ2-5	TRBV30	CACCDRETQYF
TRBJ2-7	TRBV5-6	CASSLNDEQYF
TRBJ2-7	TRBV6-6	CASSYSTNSYEQYF
TRBJ2-5	TRBV28	CASSLSDRGGTQYF
TRBJ2-7	TRBV5-8	CASTRTGGYEQYF
TRBJ2-3	TRBV7-2	CASSTSGPRLSTDTQYF
TRBJ1-5	TRBV4-1	CASSRSPSNQPQHF
TRBJ2-3	TRBV7-8	CASSSQRDYRTDTQYF
TRBJ2-1	TRBV2	CASSEWREFNEQFF
TRBJ2-1	TRBV28	CASSLFWIGRTSGRDNEQFF
TRBJ1-5	TRBV19	CASSIAKGSDQPQHF
TRBJ2-1	TRBV6-1	CARAGLAGRNEQFF
TRBJ1-5	TRBV27	CASSFDSAEGGPQHF
TRBJ2-1	TRBV6-4	CASSDSGGASYNEQFF
TRBJ1-1	TRBV9	CASSVASGGHNTEAFF
TRBJ2-2	TRBV19	CASSIKVRTSWGGELFF
TRBJ2-2	TRBV7-2	CASSSGTVSGELFF
TRBJ2-3	TRBV7-7	CASSPLGTSTDTQYF
TRBJ2-4	TRBV13	CASSQPGQGKNIQYF
TRBJ2-1	TRBV19	CASKKTGWSYNEQFF
TRBJ1-1	TRBV9	CASRVIDGGAMGAFF
TRBJ1-2	TRBV20-1	CSASRGGGYTF
TRBJ2-3	TRBV7-9	CASSLASGVDTQYF
TRBJ2-2	TRBV5-1	CASTPSTSVAGELFF
TRBJ1-5	TRBV28	CASGYRGDQPQHF
TRBJ1-2	TRBV6-1	CASVRSGPGKYGYTF
TRBJ2-3	TRBV5-1	CASFSSLTDTQYF
TRBJ2-1	TRBV28	CASTGGSYNEQFF
TRBJ2-1	TRBV5-1	CASSLWAGDEQFF
TRBJ2-3	TRBV4-2	CASSSFAQGAGTDTQYF
TRBJ2-3	TRBV5-1	CASSLGGRGTDTQYF
TRBJ2-5	TRBV7-3	CASSLGQHQETQYF
TRBJ2-1	TRBV10-3	CAISERDRGPYNEQFF
TRBJ2-7	TRBV7-2	CASSFGGRLYEQYF
TRBJ2-7	TRBV11-3	CASSAGTGYEQYF
TRBJ2-1	TRBV30	CAWKPAPPLAGGNEQFF
TRBJ2-5	TRBV21-1	CASSMGLAGAGTQYF
TRBJ2-1	TRBV28	CASSDGQGGLNEQFF
TRBJ1-1	TRBV7-9	CASSSTGPGLNTEAFF
TRBJ2-3	TRBV4-3	CASSRNWRGRADTQYF
TRBJ2-2	TRBV6-6	CASRVAGEGTGELFF
TRBJ1-3	TRBV5-1	CASSRSGSAQTLSGNTIYF
TRBJ1-2	TRBV28	CASSFEGAIGFYGYTF
TRBJ1-5	TRBV28	CASSRGQVYYSNQPQHF
TRBJ1-2	TRBV28	CASSRRGLAYGYTF
TRBJ2-6	TRBV14	CASSQKKGLMGANVLTF
TRBJ2-7	TRBV19	CASSMGQGARYEQYF
TRBJ1-1	TRBV4-3	CASSRSGQGAREAFF
TRBJ2-7	TRBV11-2	CASSLVFSGQGYEQYF
TRBJ1-1	TRBV6-6	CASILKGSGEAFF
TRBJ2-3	TRBV7-3	CASSPGLAGGTDTQYF
TRBJ1-2	TRBV2	CASSEVVRGNGYTF
TRBJ2-7	TRBV7-8	CASSPLREQYF
TRBJ2-5	TRBV6-5	CASSRGQETQYF
TRBJ2-7	TRBV7-2	CASSLFPSPSSYEQYF
TRBJ2-5	TRBV30	CAWNGGSGVGTQYF